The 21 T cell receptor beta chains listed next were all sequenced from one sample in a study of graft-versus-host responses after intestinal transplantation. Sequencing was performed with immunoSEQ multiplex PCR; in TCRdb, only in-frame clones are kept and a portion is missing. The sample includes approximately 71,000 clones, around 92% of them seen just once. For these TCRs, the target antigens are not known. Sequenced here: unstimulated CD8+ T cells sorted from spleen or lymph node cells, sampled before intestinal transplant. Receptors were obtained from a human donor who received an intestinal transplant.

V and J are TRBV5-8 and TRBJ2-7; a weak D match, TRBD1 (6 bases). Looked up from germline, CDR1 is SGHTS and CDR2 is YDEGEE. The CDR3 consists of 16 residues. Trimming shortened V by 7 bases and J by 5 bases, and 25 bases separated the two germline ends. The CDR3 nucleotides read TGTGCCAGCCCTTCCGTCACAGGGCTCGGGGTAGACGAGCAGTACTTC. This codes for CASPSVTGLGVDEQYF.

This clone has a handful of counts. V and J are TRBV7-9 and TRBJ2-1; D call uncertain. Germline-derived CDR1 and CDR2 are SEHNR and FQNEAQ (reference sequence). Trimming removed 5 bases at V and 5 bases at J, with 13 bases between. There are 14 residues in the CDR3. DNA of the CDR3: TGTGCCAGCAGCCCCCCAACATTTAACAATGAGCAGTTCTTC. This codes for CASSPPTFNNEQFF.

CDR3 sequence reads: CASSWDRAGEQYF. CDR3 in DNA: TGTGCCAGCAGTTGGGACAGGGCAGGCGAGCAGTACTTC. This sequence joins TRBV27 and TRBJ2-7, with 9 bases lining up with TRBD1. V shed 4 bases and J 6 bases; nucleotides not matched to a gene: 4. The CDR3 covers 13 residues. Germline V gene sequence: CDR1 MNHEY, CDR2 SMNVEV (reference sequence).

The DNA of the CDR3 is TGTGCCAGCAGCGTAGTCAAGCTGGTATCCTACAATGAGCAGTTCTTC. It translates to CASSVVKLVSYNEQFF. The V gene is TRBV9, the J gene TRBJ2-1; D is unresolved. The germline gives CDR1 SGDLS, CDR2 YYNGEE. Trimming removed 0 bases from V and 1 base from J, with 11 bases in between. This CDR3 contains 16 residues.

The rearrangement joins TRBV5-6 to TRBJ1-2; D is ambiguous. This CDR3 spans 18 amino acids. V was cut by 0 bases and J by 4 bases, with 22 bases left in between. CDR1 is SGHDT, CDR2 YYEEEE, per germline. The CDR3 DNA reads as TGTGCCAGCAGCTTGGTTGAGGGCCGAATTGCCCATGGCTATGGCTACACCTTC. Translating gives CASSLVEGRIAHGYGYTF.

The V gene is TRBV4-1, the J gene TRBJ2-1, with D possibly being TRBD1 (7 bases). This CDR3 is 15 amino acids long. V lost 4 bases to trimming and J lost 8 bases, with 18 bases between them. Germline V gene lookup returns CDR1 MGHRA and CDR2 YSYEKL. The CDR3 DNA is TGCGCCAGCAGCCGAGAACCGGGACAGCGGGATGAGCAGTTCTTC. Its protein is CASSREPGQRDEQFF.

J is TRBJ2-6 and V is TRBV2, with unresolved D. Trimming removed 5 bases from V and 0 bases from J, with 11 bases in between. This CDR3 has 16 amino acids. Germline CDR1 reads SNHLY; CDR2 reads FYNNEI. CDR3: CASSSTRISGANVLTF. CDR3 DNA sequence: TGTGCCAGCAGTTCAACGCGGATCTCTGGGGCCAACGTCCTGACTTTC.

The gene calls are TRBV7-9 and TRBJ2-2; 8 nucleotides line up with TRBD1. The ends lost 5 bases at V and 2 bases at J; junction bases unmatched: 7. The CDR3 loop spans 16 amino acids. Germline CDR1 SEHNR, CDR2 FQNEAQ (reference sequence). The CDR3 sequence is CASSPPTGANTGELFF. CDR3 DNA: TGTGCCAGCAGCCCCCCGACAGGGGCAAACACCGGGGAGCTGTTTTTT.

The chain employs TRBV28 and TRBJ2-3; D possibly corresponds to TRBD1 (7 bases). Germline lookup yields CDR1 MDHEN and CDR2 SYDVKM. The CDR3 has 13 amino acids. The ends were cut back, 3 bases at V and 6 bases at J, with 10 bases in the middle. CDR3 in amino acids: CASSFSGGDTQYF. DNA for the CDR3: TGTGCCAGCAGTTTCTCAGGGGGGGATACGCAGTATTTT.

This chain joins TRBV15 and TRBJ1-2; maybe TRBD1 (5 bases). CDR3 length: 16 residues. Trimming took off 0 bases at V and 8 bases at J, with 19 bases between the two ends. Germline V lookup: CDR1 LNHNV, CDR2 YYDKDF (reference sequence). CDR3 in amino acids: CATSRDPGGSPGGYTF. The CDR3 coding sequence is TGTGCCACCAGCAGAGACCCCGGGGGGTCCCCTGGAGGCTACACCTTC.

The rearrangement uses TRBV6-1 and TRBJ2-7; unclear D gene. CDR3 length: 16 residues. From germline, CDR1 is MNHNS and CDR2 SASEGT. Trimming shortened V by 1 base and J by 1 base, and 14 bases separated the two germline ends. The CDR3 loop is CASSEDRPPSSYEQYF. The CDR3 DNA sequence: TGTGCCAGCAGTGAAGACAGACCTCCTTCTTCCTACGAGCAGTACTTC.

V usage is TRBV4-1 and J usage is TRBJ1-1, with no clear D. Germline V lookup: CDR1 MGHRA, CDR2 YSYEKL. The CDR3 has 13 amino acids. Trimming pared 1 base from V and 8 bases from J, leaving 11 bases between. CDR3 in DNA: TGCGCCAGCAGCCAAGCGGCTGGGGAGGAAGCTTTCTTT. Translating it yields CASSQAAGEEAFF.

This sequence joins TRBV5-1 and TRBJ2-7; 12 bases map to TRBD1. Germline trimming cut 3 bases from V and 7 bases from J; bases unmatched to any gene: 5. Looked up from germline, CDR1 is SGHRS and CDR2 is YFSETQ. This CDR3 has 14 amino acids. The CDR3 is CASSSRDRGREQYF. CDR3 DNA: TGCGCCAGCAGCTCTCGGGACAGGGGGCGAGAGCAGTACTTC.

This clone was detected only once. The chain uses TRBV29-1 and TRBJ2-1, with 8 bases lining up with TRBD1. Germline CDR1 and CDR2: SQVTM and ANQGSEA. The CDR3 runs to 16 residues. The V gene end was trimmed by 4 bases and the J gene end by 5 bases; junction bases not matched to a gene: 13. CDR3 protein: CSVGDWWDRPNNEQFF. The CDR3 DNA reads TGCAGCGTTGGTGATTGGTGGGACAGGCCGAACAATGAGCAGTTCTTC.

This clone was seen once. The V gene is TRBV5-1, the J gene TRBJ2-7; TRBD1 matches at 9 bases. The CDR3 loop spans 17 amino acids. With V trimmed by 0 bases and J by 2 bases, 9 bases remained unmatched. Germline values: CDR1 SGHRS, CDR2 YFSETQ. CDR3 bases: TGCGCCAGCAGCTTGGGGGGACAGGGTATAGGAACCTACGAGCAGTACTTC. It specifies CASSLGGQGIGTYEQYF.

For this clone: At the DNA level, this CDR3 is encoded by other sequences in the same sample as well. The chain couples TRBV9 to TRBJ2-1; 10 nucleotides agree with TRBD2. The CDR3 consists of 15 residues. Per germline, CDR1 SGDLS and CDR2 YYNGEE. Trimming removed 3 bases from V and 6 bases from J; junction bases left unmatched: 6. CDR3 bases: TGTGCCAGCAGCGCGAGCGGGGGGGGAGGCAATGAGCAGTTCTTC. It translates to CASSASGGGGNEQFF.

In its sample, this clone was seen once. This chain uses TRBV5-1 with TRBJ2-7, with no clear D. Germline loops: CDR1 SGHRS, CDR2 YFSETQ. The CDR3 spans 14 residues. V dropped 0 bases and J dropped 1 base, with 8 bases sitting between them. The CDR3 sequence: CASSLEADSYEQYF. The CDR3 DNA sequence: TGCGCCAGCAGCTTGGAGGCGGATTCCTACGAGCAGTACTTC.

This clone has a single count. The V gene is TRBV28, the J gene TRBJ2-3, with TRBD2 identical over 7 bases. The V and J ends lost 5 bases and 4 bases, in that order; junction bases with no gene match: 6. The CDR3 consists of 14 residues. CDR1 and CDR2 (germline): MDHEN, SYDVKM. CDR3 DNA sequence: TGTGCCAGCAGTGGGGGGGAGCGGTCAGATACGCAGTATTTT. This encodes CASSGGERSDTQYF.

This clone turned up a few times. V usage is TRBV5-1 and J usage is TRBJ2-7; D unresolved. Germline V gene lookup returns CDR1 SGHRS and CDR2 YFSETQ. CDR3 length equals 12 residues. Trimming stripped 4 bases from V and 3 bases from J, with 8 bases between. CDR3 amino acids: CASSNRVYEQYF. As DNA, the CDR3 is TGCGCCAGCAGCAACAGAGTCTACGAGCAGTACTTC.

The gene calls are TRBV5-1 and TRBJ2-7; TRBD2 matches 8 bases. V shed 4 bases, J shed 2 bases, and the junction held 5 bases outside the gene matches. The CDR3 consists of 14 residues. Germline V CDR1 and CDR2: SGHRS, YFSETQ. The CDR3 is CASSLTGLAYEQYF. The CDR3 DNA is TGCGCCAGCAGCCTAACGGGACTAGCCTACGAGCAGTACTTC.

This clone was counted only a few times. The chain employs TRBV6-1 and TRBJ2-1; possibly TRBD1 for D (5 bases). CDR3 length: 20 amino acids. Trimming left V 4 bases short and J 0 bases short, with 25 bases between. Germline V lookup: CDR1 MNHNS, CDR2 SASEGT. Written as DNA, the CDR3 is TGTGCCAGCAGTGTAGCCGGTGTACAGGCCAAACCGCACTCCTACAATGAGCAGTTCTTC. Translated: CASSVAGVQAKPHSYNEQFF.